The clone carrying this T cell receptor beta chain was picked up many times. Its antigen is currently unknown. By flow cytometry, patients selected for sequencing had shown an expansion of CD8+CD57+ cells. TCR beta VDJ combinations and CDR3 sequences were profiled from genomic DNA. One entry per CDR3 protein, called by TCRdb with MiXCR from the reads. The sample includes 120,000 or so distinct CDR3 sequences, 55% to 60% of them seen just once. From germline, CDR1 is SGHNT and CDR2 YYREEE (reference sequence). J lost 0 bases, V lost 4 bases, and 4 bases had no gene match. This CDR3 region has 15 residues. The data belong to a study of CD8+CD57+ T cells in acquired aplastic anemia. Broader study findings: Controls and patients did not differ significantly in CD8+ Simpson's diversity. Common to patients and controls were twenty-nine CD8+ CDR3 sequences.

This sequence was found in a human donor with aplastic anemia. The sample was sorted CD4+, CD8+, or CD8+CD57+ T cells (not recorded which) from PBMCs. V gene TRBV5-4 combines with J gene TRBJ2-1; 7 bases are a match to TRBD1. The CDR3 protein is CASSGGQDSYNEQFF. The CDR3 DNA reads TGTGCCAGCAGCGGAGGACAGGACTCCTACAATGAGCAGTTCTTC.